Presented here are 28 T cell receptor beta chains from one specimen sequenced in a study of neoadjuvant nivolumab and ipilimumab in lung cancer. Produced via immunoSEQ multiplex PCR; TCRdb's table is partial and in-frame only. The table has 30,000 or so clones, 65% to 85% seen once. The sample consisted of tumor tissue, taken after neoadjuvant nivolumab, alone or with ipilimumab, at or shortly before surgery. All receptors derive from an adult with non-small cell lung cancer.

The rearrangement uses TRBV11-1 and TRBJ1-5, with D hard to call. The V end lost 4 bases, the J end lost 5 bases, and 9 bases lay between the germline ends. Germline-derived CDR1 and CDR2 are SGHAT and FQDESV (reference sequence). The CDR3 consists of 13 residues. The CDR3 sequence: CASSWDVYQPQHF. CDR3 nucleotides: TGTGCCAGCAGCTGGGATGTCTATCAGCCCCAGCATTTT.

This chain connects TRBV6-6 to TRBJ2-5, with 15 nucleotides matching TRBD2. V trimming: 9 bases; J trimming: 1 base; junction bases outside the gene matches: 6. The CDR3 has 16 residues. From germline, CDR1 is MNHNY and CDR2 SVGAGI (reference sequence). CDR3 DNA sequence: TGTGCCAGTTCCGGGACTAGCGGGAGGACCCAAGAGACCCAGTACTTC. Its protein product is CASSGTSGRTQETQYF.

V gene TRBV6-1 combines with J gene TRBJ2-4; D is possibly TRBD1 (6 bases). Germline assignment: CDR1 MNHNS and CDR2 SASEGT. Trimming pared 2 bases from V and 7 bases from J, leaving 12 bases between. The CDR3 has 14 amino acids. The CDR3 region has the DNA TGTGCCAGCAGTGAATCTACAGGGAATAACATTCAGTACTTC. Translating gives CASSESTGNNIQYF.

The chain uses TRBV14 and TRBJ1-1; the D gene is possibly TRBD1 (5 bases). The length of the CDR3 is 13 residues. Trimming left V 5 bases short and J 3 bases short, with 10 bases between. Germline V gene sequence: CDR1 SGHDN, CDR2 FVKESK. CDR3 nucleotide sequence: TGTGCCAGCAGCAAGGGGCTTGACACTGAAGCTTTCTTT. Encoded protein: CASSKGLDTEAFF.

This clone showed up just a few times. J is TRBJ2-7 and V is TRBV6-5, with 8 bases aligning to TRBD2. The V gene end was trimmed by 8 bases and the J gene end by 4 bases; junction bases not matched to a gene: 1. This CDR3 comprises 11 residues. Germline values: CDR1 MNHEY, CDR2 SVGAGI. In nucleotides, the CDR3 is TGTGCCAGCGGCGGGGGGTACGAGCAGTACTTC. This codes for CASGGGYEQYF.

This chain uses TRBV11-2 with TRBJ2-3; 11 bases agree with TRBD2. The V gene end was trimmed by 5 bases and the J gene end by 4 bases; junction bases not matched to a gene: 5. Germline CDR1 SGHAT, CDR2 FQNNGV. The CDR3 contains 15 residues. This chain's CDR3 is CASSLLAGVADTQYF. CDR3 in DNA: TGTGCCAGCAGCCTACTAGCGGGAGTGGCAGATACGCAGTATTTT.

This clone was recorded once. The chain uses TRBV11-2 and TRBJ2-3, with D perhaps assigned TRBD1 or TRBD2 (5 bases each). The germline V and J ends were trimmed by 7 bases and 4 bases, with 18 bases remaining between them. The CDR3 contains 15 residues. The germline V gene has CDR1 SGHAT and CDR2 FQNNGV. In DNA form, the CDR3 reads TGTGCCAGCACCACCGGGACCCACCCCGCAGATACGCAGTATTTT. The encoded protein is CASTTGTHPADTQYF.

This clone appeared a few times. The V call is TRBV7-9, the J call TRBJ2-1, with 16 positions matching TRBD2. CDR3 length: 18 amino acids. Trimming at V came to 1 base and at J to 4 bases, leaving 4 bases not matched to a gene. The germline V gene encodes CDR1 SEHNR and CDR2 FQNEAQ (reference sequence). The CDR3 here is CASSLDGGLAGGYNEQFF. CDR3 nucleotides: TGTGCCAGCAGCTTAGATGGGGGACTAGCGGGAGGGTACAATGAGCAGTTCTTC.

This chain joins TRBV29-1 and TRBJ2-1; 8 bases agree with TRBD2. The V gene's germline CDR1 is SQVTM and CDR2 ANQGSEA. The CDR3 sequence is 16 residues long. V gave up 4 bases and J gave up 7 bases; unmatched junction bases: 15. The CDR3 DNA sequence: TGCAGCGTTGTAGGGACTAGTTACACACACGAGAATGAGCAGTTCTTC. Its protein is CSVVGTSYTHENEQFF.

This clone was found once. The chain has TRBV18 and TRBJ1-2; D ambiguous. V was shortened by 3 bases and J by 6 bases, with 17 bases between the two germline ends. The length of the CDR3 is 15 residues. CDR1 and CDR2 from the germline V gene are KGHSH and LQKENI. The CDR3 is CASSPIQAGDDGYTF. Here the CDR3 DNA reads TGTGCCAGCTCACCTATTCAGGCAGGAGACGATGGCTACACCTTC.

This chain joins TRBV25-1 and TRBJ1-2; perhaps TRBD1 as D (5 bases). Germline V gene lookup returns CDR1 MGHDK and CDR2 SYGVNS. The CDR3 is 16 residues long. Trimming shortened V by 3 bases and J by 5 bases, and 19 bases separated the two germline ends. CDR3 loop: CASSDSNTPWGYGYTF. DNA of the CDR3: TGTGCCAGCAGTGATAGCAACACTCCCTGGGGGTATGGCTACACCTTC.

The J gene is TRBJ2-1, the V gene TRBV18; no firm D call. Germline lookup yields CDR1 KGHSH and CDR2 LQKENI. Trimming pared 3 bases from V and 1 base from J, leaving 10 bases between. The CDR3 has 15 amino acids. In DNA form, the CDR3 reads TGTGCCAGCTCACCCGAAGCCGGGTCCTACAATGAGCAGTTCTTC. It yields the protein CASSPEAGSYNEQFF. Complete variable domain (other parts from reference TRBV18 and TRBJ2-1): NAGVMQNPRHLVRRRGQEARLRCSPMKGHSHVYWYRQLPEEGLKFMVYLQKENIIDESGMPKERFSAEFPKEGPSILRIQQVVRGDSAAYFCASSPEAGSYNEQFFGPGTRLTVL.

CDR3 DNA: TGTGCCATCAGTGAGCCTGGGGGGACCCAGTACTTC. Protein: CAISEPGGTQYF. The genes are TRBV10-3 and TRBJ2-5; D might be TRBD1 or TRBD2, each matching 5 bases. V was pared by 2 bases and J by 7 bases, with 8 bases between. The germline V gene has CDR1 ENHRY and CDR2 SYGVKD. This CDR3 is 12 amino acids long.

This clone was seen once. CDR3: CASSDSGQTELFF. The DNA for the CDR3 is TGTGCCAGCAGTGACTCGGGACAAACAGAGCTGTTTTTT. The rearrangement joins TRBV6-4 to TRBJ2-2; D is perhaps TRBD1 (6 bases). Per the germline V gene, CDR1 is MRHNA and CDR2 is SNTAGT. The CDR3 length is 13 residues. Trimming stripped 0 bases from V and 11 bases from J, with 10 bases between.

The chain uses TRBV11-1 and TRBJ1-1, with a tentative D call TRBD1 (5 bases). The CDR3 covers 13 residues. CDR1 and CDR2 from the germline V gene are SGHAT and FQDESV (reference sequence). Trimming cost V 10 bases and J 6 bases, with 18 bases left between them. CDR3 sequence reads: CATVREIHSEAFF. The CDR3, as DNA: TGTGCCACCGTCAGGGAAATTCATTCTGAAGCTTTCTTT.

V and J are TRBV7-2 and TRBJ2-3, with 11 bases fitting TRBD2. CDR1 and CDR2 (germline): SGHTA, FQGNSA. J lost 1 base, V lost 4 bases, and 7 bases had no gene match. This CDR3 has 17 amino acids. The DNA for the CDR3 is TGTGCCAGCAGCTCCCGGACTAGCGGGCTCCGCACAGATACGCAGTATTTT. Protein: CASSSRTSGLRTDTQYF.

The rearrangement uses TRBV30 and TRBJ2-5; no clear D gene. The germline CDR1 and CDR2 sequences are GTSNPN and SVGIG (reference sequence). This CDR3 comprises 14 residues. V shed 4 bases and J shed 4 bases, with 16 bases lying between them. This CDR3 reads CAWNPKATPETQYF. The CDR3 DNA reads TGTGCCTGGAACCCGAAGGCTACCCCAGAGACCCAGTACTTC.

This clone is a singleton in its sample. CDR3 nucleotides: TGCGCCAGCAGCTCCCGACAGAGCTCCTATAATTCACCCCTCCACTTT. Amino acid sequence: CASSSRQSSYNSPLHF. V and J are TRBV4-1 and TRBJ1-6; TRBD1 is a possible D gene (5 bases). The CDR3 is made up of 16 amino acids. V was shortened by 5 bases and J by 0 bases, with 11 bases between the two germline ends. Germline CDR1 reads MGHRA; CDR2 reads YSYEKL.

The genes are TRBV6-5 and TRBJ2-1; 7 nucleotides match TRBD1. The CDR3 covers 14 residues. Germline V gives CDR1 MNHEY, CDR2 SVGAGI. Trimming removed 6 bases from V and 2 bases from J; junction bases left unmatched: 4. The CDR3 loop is CASRPGTAYNEQFF. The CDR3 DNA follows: TGTGCCAGCAGGCCCGGGACAGCCTACAATGAGCAGTTCTTC.

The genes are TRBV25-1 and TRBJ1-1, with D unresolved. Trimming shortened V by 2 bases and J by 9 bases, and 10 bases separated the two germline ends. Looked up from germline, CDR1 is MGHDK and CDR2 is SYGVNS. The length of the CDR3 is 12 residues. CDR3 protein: CASSEGIGQAFF. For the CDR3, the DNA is TGTGCCAGCAGTGAAGGGATTGGGCAAGCTTTCTTT.

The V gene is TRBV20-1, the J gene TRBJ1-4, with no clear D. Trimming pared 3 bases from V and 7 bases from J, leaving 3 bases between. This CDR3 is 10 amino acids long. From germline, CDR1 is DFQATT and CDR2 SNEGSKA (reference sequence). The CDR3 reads CSASLEKLFF. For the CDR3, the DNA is TGCAGTGCTAGTCTTGAAAAACTGTTTTTT.

CDR3: CASSLDSGGAYEQYF. In nucleotides, the CDR3 is TGTGCCAGCAGCTTAGACAGCGGGGGGGCCTACGAGCAGTACTTC. J is TRBJ2-7 and V is TRBV7-9, with 10 nucleotides matching TRBD2. Germline V gives CDR1 SEHNR, CDR2 FQNEAQ (reference sequence). V was pared by 1 base and J by 2 bases, with 2 bases of the junction left unmatched. This CDR3 spans 15 amino acids.

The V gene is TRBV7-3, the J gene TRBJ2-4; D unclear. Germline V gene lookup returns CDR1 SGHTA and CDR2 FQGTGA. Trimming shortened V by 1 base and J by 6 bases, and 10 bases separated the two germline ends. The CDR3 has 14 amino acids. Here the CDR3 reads CASSLSTVLNIQYF. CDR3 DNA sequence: TGTGCCAGCAGCTTAAGTACAGTTCTAAACATTCAGTACTTC.

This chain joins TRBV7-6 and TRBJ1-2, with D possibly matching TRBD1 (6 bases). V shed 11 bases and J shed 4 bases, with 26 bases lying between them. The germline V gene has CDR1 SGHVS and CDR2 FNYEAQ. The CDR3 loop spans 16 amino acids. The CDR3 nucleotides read TGTGCCGGGGAGGTGTCAGGGGACGCCGATGTCTATGGCTACACCTTC. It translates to CAGEVSGDADVYGYTF.

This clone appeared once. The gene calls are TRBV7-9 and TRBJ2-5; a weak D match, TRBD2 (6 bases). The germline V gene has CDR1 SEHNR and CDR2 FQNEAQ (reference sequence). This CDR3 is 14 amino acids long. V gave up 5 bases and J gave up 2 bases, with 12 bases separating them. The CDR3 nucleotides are TGTGCCAGCAGCGTTAGCGGCCCACAAGAGACCCAGTACTTC. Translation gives CASSVSGPQETQYF.

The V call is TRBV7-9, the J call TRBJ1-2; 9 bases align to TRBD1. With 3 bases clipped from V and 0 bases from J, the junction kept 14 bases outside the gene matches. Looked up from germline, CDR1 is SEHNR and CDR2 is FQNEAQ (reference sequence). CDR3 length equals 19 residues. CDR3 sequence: CASSFPSNFGTGTNYGYTF. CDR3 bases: TGTGCCAGCAGCTTCCCCTCTAATTTTGGGACAGGGACTAACTATGGCTACACCTTC. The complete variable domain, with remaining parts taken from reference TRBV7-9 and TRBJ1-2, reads DTGVSQNPRHKITKRGQNVTFRCDPISEHNRLYWYRQTLGQGPEFLTYFQNEAQLEKSRLLSDRFSAERPKGSFSTLEIQRTEQGDSAMYLCASSFPSNFGTGTNYGYTFGSGTRLTVV.

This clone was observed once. CDR3 DNA: TGTGCCAGCAGGATGACAGTGAACACTGAAGCTTTCTTT. Protein product: CASRMTVNTEAFF. The chain combines TRBV6-1 with TRBJ1-1; tentative D call: TRBD1 (5 bases). Germline V gene data show CDR1 as MNHNS and CDR2 as SASEGT. V shed 6 bases and J shed 0 bases, with 8 bases lying between them. The CDR3 has 13 residues.

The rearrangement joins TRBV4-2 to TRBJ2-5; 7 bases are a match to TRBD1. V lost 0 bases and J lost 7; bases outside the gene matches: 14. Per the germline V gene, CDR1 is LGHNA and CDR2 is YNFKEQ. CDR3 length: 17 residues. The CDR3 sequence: CASSQEISAGGVGTQYF. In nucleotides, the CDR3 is TGTGCCAGCAGCCAAGAAATTTCGGCAGGGGGAGTCGGGACCCAGTACTTC.